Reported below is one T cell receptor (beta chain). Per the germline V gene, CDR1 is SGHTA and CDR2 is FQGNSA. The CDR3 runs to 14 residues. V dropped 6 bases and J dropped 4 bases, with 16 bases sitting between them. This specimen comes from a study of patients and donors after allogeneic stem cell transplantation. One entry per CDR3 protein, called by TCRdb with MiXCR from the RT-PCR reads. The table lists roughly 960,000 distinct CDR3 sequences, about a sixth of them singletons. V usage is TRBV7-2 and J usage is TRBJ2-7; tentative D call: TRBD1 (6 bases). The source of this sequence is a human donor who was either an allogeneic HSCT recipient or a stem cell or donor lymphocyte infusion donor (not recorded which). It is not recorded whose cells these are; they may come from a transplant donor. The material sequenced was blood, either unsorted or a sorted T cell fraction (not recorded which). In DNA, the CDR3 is TGTGCCAGCAGGACCCACAGGGAAGCGTACGAGCAGTACTTC. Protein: CASRTHREAYEQYF.